The T cell receptor (beta chain) under discussion was sequenced for a study of shared clonotypes between healthy human individuals. Looking at the study overall: Donors, aged 18 to 49, were a couple of women and a few men.

As regards this clone: Its specificity is not known. The sample contains more than one DNA sequence encoding this CDR3.

Regarding the study as a whole: Some naive CD4 clonotypes, roughly 4.5%, turned up in common across a few donors. The represented genetic and exposure-history diversity was limited by the small number of donors.

V lost 0 bases and J 4 bases, leaving 8 bases between the germline ends. The germline gives CDR1 SGHDT, CDR2 YYEEEE. This CDR3 is built from 14 residues. Profiled with immunoSEQ multiplex PCR; TCRdb holds only in-frame clones, not every one. This table has some 2,000,000 clones, under 97% appearing once. This sequence was found in a man between 18 and 35 years old in good health. The sample was naive CD4+ T cells sorted from blood. Documented subset: CD45RA+ positively selected. This chain links TRBV5-6 with TRBJ2-1; no definite D call. CDR3 region: CASSLAGRYNEQFF. Written as DNA, the CDR3 is TGTGCCAGCAGCTTGGCCGGACGGTACAATGAGCAGTTCTTC.